Listed below are T cell receptor beta chains from one sample, sequenced in a study of blood T cell repertoires in COVID-19. The repertoire was sequenced with immunoSEQ multiplex PCR; TCRdb's copy has only in-frame clones and lacks some. The sample consists of 150,000 to 200,000 clones, around nine tenths of them appearing once. Specimen: peripheral blood. These TCRs come from an elderly woman with COVID-19, enrolled during active disease. Each CDR3 is given without its conserved first and last residue. D genes are given only for firm matches.

v_call d_call cdr3_aa
TRBV10-3 TRBD1 AISRTGDSNQPQH
TRBV6-5 NA ASRYGGFPQETQY
TRBV6-2/TRBV6-3 TRBD1 ASSDRVTYEQY
TRBV7-2 NA ASSTDDLRPLH
TRBV28 TRBD2 ASSLSSGGTGELF
TRBV28 NA ASRTYSPGHYGYT
TRBV4-3 NA ASSQIRNTGELF
TRBV21-1 NA ASRDRGIFDEQY
TRBV11-3 TRBD2 ASSPGTSHTDTQY
TRBV28 TRBD1 ASSLLRGRYTEAF
TRBV20-1 TRBD2 SASGGLAGALSSSEQY
TRBV3-1/TRBV3-2 TRBD2 ASSQDKLAGGNEQF
TRBV5-1 TRBD1 ASSSEQGRTEAF
TRBV28 NA ASSSGEGVSNQPQH
TRBV6-6 NA ASRGSGGDISYEQY
TRBV28 NA ASSPIPDTEAF
TRBV19 NA ASSIATWAGDYGYT
TRBV7-2 TRBD1 ASSEGQGVGNEQF
TRBV27 NA ASSPLYSYEQY
TRBV2 NA ASTETGANYGYT
TRBV3-1/TRBV3-2 NA ASSRAGQNTEAF
TRBV21-1 NA ASSKVSSSMNTEAF
TRBV6-2/TRBV6-3 NA ASSPGTREAF
TRBV19 TRBD1 ASSGQGAHEQY
TRBV28 NA ASSGDYGYT
TRBV5-1 TRBD1 ASSSPGTGNTGELF
TRBV14 NA ASKRTVNTEAF
TRBV11-2 NA ASSLGFLAGEETQY
TRBV21-1 NA ASSKTVLLDTQY
TRBV11-1 TRBD1 ASSPRGQGTQY
TRBV11-2 TRBD1 ASSPQGRLETQY